This T cell receptor beta chain originates from a study of shared clonotypes between healthy human individuals. Some clones are missing from TCRdb's copy, which holds only in-frame ones; the method was immunoSEQ multiplex PCR. The sample has fewer than 550,000 clones; almost 80% are singletons. The CDR3 extends over 15 amino acids. V dropped 2 bases and J dropped 5; count of bases not matched to a gene: 8. This receptor was identified in a woman in her thirties or forties in good health. Some clones in this sample may be carry-over from other donors' samples. This chain connects TRBV23-1 to TRBJ2-7; 8 positions agree with TRBD1. TRBV23-1 is identified as an open reading frame with a role that is uncertain. Source material: PBMCs. The CDR3 DNA follows: TGCGCCAGCAGTCAAGTTGACAGGGGTGTTCACGAGCAGTACTTC. Translated, it gives CASSQVDRGVHEQYF.